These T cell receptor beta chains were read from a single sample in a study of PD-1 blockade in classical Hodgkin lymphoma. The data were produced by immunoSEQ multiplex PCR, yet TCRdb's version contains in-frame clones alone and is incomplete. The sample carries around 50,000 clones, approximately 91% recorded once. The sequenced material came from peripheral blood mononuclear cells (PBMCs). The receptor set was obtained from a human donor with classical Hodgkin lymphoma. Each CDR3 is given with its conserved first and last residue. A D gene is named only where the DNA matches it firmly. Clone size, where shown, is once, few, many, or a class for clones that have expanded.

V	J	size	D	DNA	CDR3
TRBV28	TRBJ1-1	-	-	TGTGCCAGCAGCCTCGGTCCGCAGCCGAACACTGAAGCTTTCTTT	CASSLGPQPNTEAFF
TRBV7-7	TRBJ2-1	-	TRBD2	TGTGCTAGCAGCTTAGAAGGCACTAGCGGGATAAATTCCTACAATGAGCAGTTCTTC	CASSLEGTSGINSYNEQFF
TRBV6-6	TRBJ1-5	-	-	TGTGCCAGCAGTTCGACGGTAGGCAATCAGCCCCAGCATTTT	CASSSTVGNQPQHF
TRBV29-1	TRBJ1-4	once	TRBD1	TGCAGCGTTGAGACAGGGGGGGAGGAAAAACTGTTTTTT	CSVETGGEEKLFF
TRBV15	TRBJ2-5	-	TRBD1	TGTGCCACCAGCAGAGAACAGGGGCTGTTAGAGACCCAGTACTTC	CATSREQGLLETQYF
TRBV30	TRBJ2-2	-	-	TGTGCCTGGAGTGTAACGGTGTTCGCCGGGGAGCTGTTTTTT	CAWSVTVFAGELFF
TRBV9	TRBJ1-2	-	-	TGTGCCAGCAGCTCGGGACAAACTAACTATGGCTACACCTTC	CASSSGQTNYGYTF
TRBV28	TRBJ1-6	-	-	TGTGCCAGCGGGGTTGGATCCCCTTTTTCACCCCTCCACTTT	CASGVGSPFSPLHF
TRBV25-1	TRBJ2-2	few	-	TGTGCCAGCGGGGGTCCTAGTCCCTCCGGGGAGCTGTTTTTT	CASGGPSPSGELFF
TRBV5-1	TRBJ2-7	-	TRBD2	TGCGCCAGCAGCTTGGAAGCGGGAGGATACTACGAGCAGTACTTC	CASSLEAGGYYEQYF
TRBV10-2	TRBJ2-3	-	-	TGCGCCAGCACCAGGACTCTCCTGAGCACAGATACGCAGTATTTT	CASTRTLLSTDTQYF
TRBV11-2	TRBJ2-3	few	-	TGTGCCAGCAGCTTACCCCCGGATACGCAGTATTTT	CASSLPPDTQYF
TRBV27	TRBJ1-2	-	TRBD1	TGTGCCAGCAGTTTTCTCGGGACAGGGGATCTTGGCTACACCTTC	CASSFLGTGDLGYTF
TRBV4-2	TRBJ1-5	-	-	TGTGCCAGCAGCCAAGTGAAGGGGCCTAATCAGCCCCAGCATTTT	CASSQVKGPNQPQHF
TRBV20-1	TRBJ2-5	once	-	TGCAGCGAACGGGAGTTGGAGACCCAGTACTTC	CSERELETQYF
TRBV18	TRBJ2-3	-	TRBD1	TGTGCCAGCTCACCCCGGACAGGGAGCACAGATACGCAGTATTTT	CASSPRTGSTDTQYF
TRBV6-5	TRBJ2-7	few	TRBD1	TGTGCCAGCAGTTACGTTCAGGGGGCCGCCTACGAGCAGTACTTC	CASSYVQGAAYEQYF
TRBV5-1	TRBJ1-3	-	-	TGCGCCAGCAGCTTGTTATCAGGGAGGCTCGGAAACACCATATATTTT	CASSLLSGRLGNTIYF
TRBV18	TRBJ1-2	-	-	TGTGCCAGCTCACCACTTAGGGACTATGGCTACACCTTC	CASSPLRDYGYTF
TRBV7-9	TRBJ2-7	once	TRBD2	TGTGCCAGCAGCTCCAGACTAGCGGGAGGGCTAGGTGAGCAGTACTTC	CASSSRLAGGLGEQYF
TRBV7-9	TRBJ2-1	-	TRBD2	TGTGCCAGCAGCCCCGGACTAGCGGGGGTTTTCTTC	CASSPGLAGVFF
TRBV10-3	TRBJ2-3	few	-	TGTGCCATCGCCGAAGGGGGACGCGGGGGAGATACGCAGTATTTT	CAIAEGGRGGDTQYF
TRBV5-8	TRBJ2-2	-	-	TGTGCCAGCAGCTTGTGGGGGTTAAGTACCGGGGAGCTGTTTTTT	CASSLWGLSTGELFF
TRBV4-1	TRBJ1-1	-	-	TGCGCCAGCAGCCAAGTGCTTAACACTGAAGCTTTCTTT	CASSQVLNTEAFF
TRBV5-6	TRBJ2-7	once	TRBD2	TGTGCCAGCAGCTTGCGCCTAGCGGGAGATGGCTACGAGCAGTACTTC	CASSLRLAGDGYEQYF
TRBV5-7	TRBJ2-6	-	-	TGTGCCAGCCTACAACAAAGTCGGGCCAACGTCCTGACTTTC	CASLQQSRANVLTF
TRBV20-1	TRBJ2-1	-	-	TGCAGTGCCTATAGGAACAATGAGCAGTTCTTC	CSAYRNNEQFF
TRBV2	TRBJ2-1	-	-	TGTGCCAGCAGTTCGGGCGTGGTAGCGCCCAATGAGCAGTTCTTC	CASSSGVVAPNEQFF
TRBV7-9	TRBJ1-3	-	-	TGTGCCAGCAGCTTCCTCCTCCCGAGCTCTGGAAACACCATATATTTT	CASSFLLPSSGNTIYF
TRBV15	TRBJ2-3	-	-	TGTGCCACCAGCAGAGAAGGACTCACAGATACGCAGTATTTT	CATSREGLTDTQYF
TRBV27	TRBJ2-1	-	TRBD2	TGTGCCAGCAGAACTTATTTGTCGAAACTAGCGAGCGCCTACAATGAGCAGTTCTTC	CASRTYLSKLASAYNEQFF
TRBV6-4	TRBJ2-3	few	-	TGTGCCAGCAGTGAAGGGGGCACAGATACGCAGTATTTT	CASSEGGTDTQYF
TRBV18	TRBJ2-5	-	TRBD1	TGTGCCAGCTCACCACGGACAGGAGATCTCCAAGAGACCCAGTACTTC	CASSPRTGDLQETQYF
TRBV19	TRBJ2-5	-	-	TGTGCCAGTAGTATCGGGGCAGGGAGGGAGACCCAGTACTTC	CASSIGAGRETQYF
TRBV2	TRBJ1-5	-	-	TGTGCCAGTACCCGAGGGCTGAGCAATCAGCCCCAGCATTTT	CASTRGLSNQPQHF
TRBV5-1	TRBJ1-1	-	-	TGCGCCAGCAGCCAGACACGGGGGAACACTGAAGCTTTCTTT	CASSQTRGNTEAFF
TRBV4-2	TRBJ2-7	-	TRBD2	TGTGCCAGCAGCCAAGAGAGCGGGAGGGCCTACGAGCAGTACTTC	CASSQESGRAYEQYF
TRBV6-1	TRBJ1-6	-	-	TGTGCCAGCAGTGAAAGTCGGGGGAGCTCCTATAATTCACCCCTCCACTTT	CASSESRGSSYNSPLHF
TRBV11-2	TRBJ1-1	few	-	TGTGCCAGCAGCCGAACAACAAGCATGAAGGGAGGGACTGAAGCTTTCTTT	CASSRTTSMKGGTEAFF
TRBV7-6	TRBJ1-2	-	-	TGTGCCAGCACCCTTGGGGAGGGGGGTGGCTACACCTTC	CASTLGEGGGYTF